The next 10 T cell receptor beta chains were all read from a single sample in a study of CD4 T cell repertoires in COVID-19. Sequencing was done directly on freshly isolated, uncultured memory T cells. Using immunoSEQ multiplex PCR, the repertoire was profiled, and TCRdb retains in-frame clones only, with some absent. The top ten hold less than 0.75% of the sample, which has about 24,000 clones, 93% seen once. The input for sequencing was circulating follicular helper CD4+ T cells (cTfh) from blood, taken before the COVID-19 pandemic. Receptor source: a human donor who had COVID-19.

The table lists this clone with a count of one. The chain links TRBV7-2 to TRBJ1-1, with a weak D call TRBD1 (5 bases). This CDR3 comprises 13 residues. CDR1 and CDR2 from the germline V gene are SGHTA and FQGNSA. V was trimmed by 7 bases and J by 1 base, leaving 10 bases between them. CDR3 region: CASTKQANTEAFF. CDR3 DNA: TGTGCCAGCACCAAACAGGCGAACACTGAAGCTTTCTTT.

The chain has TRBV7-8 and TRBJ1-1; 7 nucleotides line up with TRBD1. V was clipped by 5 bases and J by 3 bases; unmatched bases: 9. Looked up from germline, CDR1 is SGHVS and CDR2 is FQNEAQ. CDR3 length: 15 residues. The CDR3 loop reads CASSRSGTAYTEAFF. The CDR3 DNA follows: TGTGCCAGCAGCCGGTCCGGGACAGCCTACACTGAAGCTTTCTTT.

Here the CDR3 reads CAISAEASGANVLTF. DNA of the CDR3: TGTGCCATCAGTGCCGAGGCCTCTGGGGCCAACGTCCTGACTTTC. The V call is TRBV10-3, the J call TRBJ2-6; D gene uncertain. V dropped 4 bases and J dropped 0 bases, with 7 bases sitting between them. CDR1 and CDR2 (germline): ENHRY, SYGVKD. The CDR3 has 15 amino acids.

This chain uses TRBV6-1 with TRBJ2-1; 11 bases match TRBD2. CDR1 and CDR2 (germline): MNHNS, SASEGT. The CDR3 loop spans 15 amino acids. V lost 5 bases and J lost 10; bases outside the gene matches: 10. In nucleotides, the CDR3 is TGTGCCAGCAGTCCCCGGCTAGCGGGAGGAAAGGAGCAGTTCTTC. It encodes CASSPRLAGGKEQFF.

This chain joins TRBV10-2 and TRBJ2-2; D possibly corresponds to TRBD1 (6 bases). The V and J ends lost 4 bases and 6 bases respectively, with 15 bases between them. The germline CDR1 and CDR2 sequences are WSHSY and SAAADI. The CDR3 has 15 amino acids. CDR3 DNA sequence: TGCGCCAGCAGTGGAGGTTGGGCAGGGGCCGGGGAGCTGTTTTTT. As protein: CASSGGWAGAGELFF.

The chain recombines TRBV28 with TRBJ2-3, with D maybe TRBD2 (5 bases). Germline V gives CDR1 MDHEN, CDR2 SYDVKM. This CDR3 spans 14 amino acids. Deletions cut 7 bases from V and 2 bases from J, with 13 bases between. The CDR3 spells CASKSGTDTDTQYF. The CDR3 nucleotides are TGTGCCAGCAAGAGCGGAACTGACACAGATACGCAGTATTTT.

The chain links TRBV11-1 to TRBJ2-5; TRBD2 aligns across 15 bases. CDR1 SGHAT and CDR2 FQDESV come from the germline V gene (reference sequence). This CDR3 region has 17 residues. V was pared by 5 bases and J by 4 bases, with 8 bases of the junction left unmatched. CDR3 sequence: CASSPRTSGGAGETQYF. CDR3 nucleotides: TGTGCCAGCAGCCCTCGGACTAGCGGGGGGGCAGGAGAGACCCAGTACTTC.

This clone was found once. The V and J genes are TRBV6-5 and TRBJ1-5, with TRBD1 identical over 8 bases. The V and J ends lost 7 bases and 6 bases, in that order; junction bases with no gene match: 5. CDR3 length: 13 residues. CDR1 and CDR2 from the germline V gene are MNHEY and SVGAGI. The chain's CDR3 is CASKGQGGQPQHF. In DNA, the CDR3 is TGTGCCAGCAAAGGACAGGGTGGTCAGCCCCAGCATTTT.

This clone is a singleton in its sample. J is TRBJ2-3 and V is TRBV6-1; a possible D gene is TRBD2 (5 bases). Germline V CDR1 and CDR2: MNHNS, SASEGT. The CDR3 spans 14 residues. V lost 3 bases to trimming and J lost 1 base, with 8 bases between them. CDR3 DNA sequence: TGTGCCAGCAGTGAGGACGGGGGCACAGATACGCAGTATTTT. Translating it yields CASSEDGGTDTQYF.

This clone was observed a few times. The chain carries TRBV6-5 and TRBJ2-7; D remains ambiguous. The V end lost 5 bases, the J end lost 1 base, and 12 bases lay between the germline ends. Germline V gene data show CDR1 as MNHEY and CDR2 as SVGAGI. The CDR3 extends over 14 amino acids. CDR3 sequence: CASSQDARSYEQYF. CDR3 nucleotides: TGTGCCAGCAGTCAAGATGCGCGTTCCTACGAGCAGTACTTC.